This TCR beta chain is from a study of response to subunit inactivated influenza vaccine. V was clipped by 6 bases and J by 0 bases; unmatched bases: 4. Germline V gives CDR1 GTSNPN, CDR2 SVGIG (reference sequence). This CDR3 comprises 13 residues. Overall study findings and caveats: That few new T cells are recruited by each seasonal influenza vaccination was the authors' suggestion.

In its sample, this clonotype was seen a few times. Its antigen is undetermined. TCRdb redid the calling of the RT-PCR reads with MiXCR, one entry per CDR3 protein. Among approximately 730,000 distinct CDR3 sequences, approximately 15% were seen once, and the ten largest hold roughly 6.4%. The V and J genes are TRBV30 and TRBJ2-7; 8 bases map to TRBD1. This clonotype was sampled from a man in his fifties who received an inactivated influenza vaccine. This sample comprised PBMCs from blood, obtained 14 to 15 days before vaccination. The CDR3 region has the DNA TGTGCCTGCTCCGGGACAGGCTCCTACGAGCAGTACTTC. Amino acids: CACSGTGSYEQYF.